The sequence of this T cell receptor (beta chain) was determined in a study of cytomegalovirus exposure and HLA in healthy donors. Regarding the study as a whole: Roughly even sequencing depth across donors was the assumption behind the presence/absence analyses. Most TCR beta V segments were productive about 87% or about 30% of the time in an earlier analysis. The study put under 200 TCR beta chains on its list as cytomegalovirus-associated. TCR beta V- and J-gene trimming, according to a later analysis, was linked to a missense DCLRE1C variant.

Researchers ran the PCR with 60 Vbeta and 13 Jbeta primers. Libraries were prepared by immunoSEQ multiplex PCR; TCRdb keeps only in-frame clonotypes and omits some of them. The data hold around 180,000 clones, with over 70% observed a single time. In the case of this clone: Its antigen is undetermined.

Germline V CDR1 and CDR2: MNHNS, SASEGT. V shed 10 bases and J 10 bases; nucleotides not matched to a gene: 7. CDR3 length: 13 residues. The sequencing input was PBMCs. The gene calls are TRBV6-1 and TRBJ1-6; 10 bases match TRBD1. The clonotype originates from a man between 25 and 39 years old in good health and CMV-seropositive. The CDR3 sequence is CATRQGASSPLHF. CDR3 coding DNA: TGTGCCACCCGACAGGGGGCGTCCTCACCCCTCCACTTT.